This record covers a single TCR beta chain. Antigen specificity is unknown. V was pared by 0 bases and J by 3 bases, with 9 bases of the junction left unmatched. CDR3 length equals 17 residues. CDR1 and CDR2 from the germline V gene are SGHNT and YYREEE (reference sequence). The Oncomine TCR Beta short-read assay sequenced DNA from cultured CD4+ T cells. TCRdb ran MiXCR on the PCR reads and lists one entry per CDR3 protein. The sample records about 27,000 distinct CDR3 sequences, around 60% being singletons. The treatment here: approximately nine-day PBMC culture with coronavirus spike peptide pools or control peptides (ViraFEST assay). Culture conditions combined two million PBMCs per well with 10 IU/ml IL-2 and around 10 ug/ml peptide pools. Negative-selection isolation of CD4+ T cells was performed after ten to eleven days of culture. The sample belongs to a study of vaccination and CD4 T cells after COVID-19.

The sequence was obtained from a human donor who received a COVID-19 vaccine. The material sequenced was CD4+ T cells from blood, cultured in vitro, taken after SARS-CoV-2 vaccination. This chain connects TRBV5-4 to TRBJ2-3; 8 bases line up with TRBD2. CDR3 nucleotides: TGTGCCAGCAGCTTGGATGGGCTAGCGGGCAATACAGATACGCAGTATTTT. Residues: CASSLDGLAGNTDTQYF.